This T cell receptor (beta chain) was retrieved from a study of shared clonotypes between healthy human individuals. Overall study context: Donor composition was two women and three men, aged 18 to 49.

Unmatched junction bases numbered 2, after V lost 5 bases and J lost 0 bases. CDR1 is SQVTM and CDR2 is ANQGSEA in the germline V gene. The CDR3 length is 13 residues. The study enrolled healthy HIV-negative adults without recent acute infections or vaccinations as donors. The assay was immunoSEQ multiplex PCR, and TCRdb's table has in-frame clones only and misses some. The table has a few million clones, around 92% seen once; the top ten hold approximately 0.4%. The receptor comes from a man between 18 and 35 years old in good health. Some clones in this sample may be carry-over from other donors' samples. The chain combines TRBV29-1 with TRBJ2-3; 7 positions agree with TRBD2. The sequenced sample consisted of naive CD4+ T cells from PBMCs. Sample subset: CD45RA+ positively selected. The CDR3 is CSVNGGSTDTQYF. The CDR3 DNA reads TGCAGCGTTAACGGGGGGAGCACAGATACGCAGTATTTT.